This TCR beta chain was sequenced in a study of shared clonotypes between healthy human individuals. Study conclusions and caveats: Estimated richness was generally greater in naive than memory subsets. Clonotype sharing across several donors was observed for around 5% of naive CD4 clonotypes. When compared with the clonotypes that were shared by all four sorted-subset donors, the non-shared clonotypes turned out to have lower generation probabilities.

The V and J ends lost 0 bases and 4 bases respectively, with 13 bases between them. This CDR3 spans 16 amino acids. Germline V gives CDR1 SGHVS, CDR2 FQNEAQ. CD45RO-negative, CCR7-positively selected cells formed the naive CD8 fraction, excluding terminally differentiated effector memory CD45RA+ cells. In the study's own analysis: Sequence data from immunoSEQ were junction-only and lacked quality scores; consequently, filtering differed. Generated by immunoSEQ multiplex PCR, the TCRdb table keeps only in-frame clones and is missing some. V and J calls and clone size are given by that table; D and trimming were obtained from the DNA. Here the sample spans about 700,000 clones, 90% to 95% being singletons. On this clone itself: The antigen is undetermined.

The chain carries TRBV7-8 and TRBJ2-1; no firm D call. Sequenced material: naive CD8+ T cells sorted from blood. The sequence came from a young man in good health. The CDR3 DNA is TGTGCCAGCAGCTTAGCTGCCGCAAAACCTTACAATGAGCAGTTCTTC. This encodes CASSLAAAKPYNEQFF.